The clone carrying this T cell receptor (beta chain) appeared a single time. The target antigen is unknown. Deletions cut 1 base from V and 2 bases from J, with 21 bases between. Germline V gives CDR1 MNHNS, CDR2 SASEGT. This CDR3 comprises 18 residues. Libraries were prepared by immunoSEQ multiplex PCR; TCRdb keeps only in-frame clonotypes and omits some of them. This table holds 50,000 to 55,000 clones, about 86% found once. The entry originates in a study of PD-L1 blockade in urothelial cancer. Study-wide context: Blood was analyzed 3 weeks (second dose) and 6 weeks after treatment start.

Whole-study findings and limits: Durable-benefit patients expanded tumor-associated blood clones more at 3 weeks. Below-median TCR clonality that was measured in pretreatment blood predicted better survival.

Stated time point: pretreatment peripheral blood. The patients had locally advanced or metastatic urothelial carcinoma. V gene TRBV6-1 combines with J gene TRBJ2-7; a weak D match, TRBD2 (5 bases). This clonotype was sampled from a man in his sixties with urothelial cancer. The specimen was PBMCs, collected around atezolizumab (anti-PD-L1) treatment. CDR3 sequence (DNA): TGTGCCAGCAGTGAAGATACTAGGCAGGCCGCCCTCCCCTACGAGCAGTACTTC. Amino acids: CASSEDTRQAALPYEQYF.